This TCR beta chain was profiled in a study of blood T cell repertoires in COVID-19. Study-wide background: Samples representing acute and convalescent COVID-19 were sourced from the United States, Italy and Spain. The cDNA or gDNA used as material had been derived from T cells, B-cell-depleted T cells, or PBMCs.

The CDR3 has 15 residues. Trimming removed 3 bases from V and 3 bases from J, with 12 bases in between. Germline V lookup: CDR1 LNHDA, CDR2 SQIVND (reference sequence). The method was immunoSEQ multiplex PCR; TCRdb's version includes in-frame clones alone and lacks a portion of them. The sample carries 150,000 to 200,000 clones, 83% recorded once. The specimen was PBMCs or T cells enriched from blood (not recorded which). This chain joins TRBV19 and TRBJ1-3, with D hard to call. This sequence originates from a woman in her forties or fifties who had recovered from COVID-19. The CDR3 loop is CASSIEGTYGNTIYF. The CDR3 DNA reads TGTGCCAGTAGTATTGAGGGAACATATGGAAACACCATATATTTT.